The 7 T cell receptor beta chains below all came from one sample that was sequenced in a study of PD-1 blockade in classical Hodgkin lymphoma. All patients relapsed after autologous stem cell transplantation, and brentuximab vedotin exposure varied. Sequenced by immunoSEQ multiplex PCR; TCRdb stores in-frame clones only, minus some. This table holds fewer than 70,000 clones, more than 75% found once. The sequencing here drew on peripheral blood mononuclear cells (PBMCs), taken before the second cycle of nivolumab. The receptors were gathered from a human donor with classical Hodgkin lymphoma.

This clone has more than one count but fewer than ten. The chain links TRBV11-3 to TRBJ2-7; 7 nucleotides align to TRBD1. The CDR3 spans 16 residues. CDR1 is SGHNT and CDR2 is YENEEA in the germline V gene. V gave up 5 bases and J gave up 2 bases; unmatched junction bases: 12. The CDR3 DNA reads TGTGCCAGCAGCCCTAGGGACAGCGGACCACCCTACGAGCAGTACTTC. It translates to CASSPRDSGPPYEQYF.

J is TRBJ2-2 and V is TRBV11-1, with D maybe TRBD2 (5 bases). The CDR3 length is 18 residues. Germline CDR1 and CDR2: SGHAT and FQDESV (reference sequence). Trimming cost V 4 bases and J 0 bases, with 18 bases left between them. CDR3 loop: CASSSAITAETNTGELFF. The CDR3 DNA is TGTGCCAGCAGCTCGGCTATTACAGCGGAGACGAACACCGGGGAGCTGTTTTTT.

The rearrangement uses TRBV13 and TRBJ2-7; 12 nucleotides match TRBD1. V shed 4 bases and J 6 bases; nucleotides not matched to a gene: 4. Germline assignment: CDR1 PRHDT and CDR2 FYEKMQ (reference sequence). The CDR3 has 14 amino acids. The CDR3 protein is CASSSGQGATEQYF. The CDR3 DNA follows: TGTGCCAGCAGCTCGGGACAGGGGGCGACCGAGCAGTACTTC. The full variable domain, completed using reference TRBV13 and TRBJ2-7, is AAGVIQSPRHLIKEKRETATLKCYPIPRHDTVYWYQQGPGQDPQFLISFYEKMQSDKGSIPDRFSAQQFSDYHSELNMSSLELGDSALYFCASSSGQGATEQYFGPGTRLTVT.

The genes are TRBV30 and TRBJ1-2, with 9 bases fitting TRBD1. The germline V gene encodes CDR1 GTSNPN and CDR2 SVGIG (reference sequence). The CDR3 runs to 13 residues. Losses at the gene ends were 2 bases for V and 7 bases for J; bases not matched to a gene: 5. CDR3 region: CAWSLTGGGGYTF. DNA of the CDR3: TGTGCCTGGAGTTTGACAGGGGGTGGTGGCTACACCTTC.

The chain couples TRBV5-6 to TRBJ2-2; D is perhaps TRBD2 (6 bases). The ends were cut back, 5 bases at V and 6 bases at J, with 11 bases in the middle. Germline V gives CDR1 SGHDT, CDR2 YYEEEE. The CDR3 loop spans 13 amino acids. The DNA of the CDR3 is TGTGCCAGCAGTCTTGCGGGGCCCGGGGAGCTGTTTTTT. Protein sequence: CASSLAGPGELFF.

The V and J genes are TRBV5-1 and TRBJ2-5; 15 bases align to TRBD2. This CDR3 spans 17 amino acids. J gave up 5 bases and V 0 bases, and 5 bases lay outside the gene matches. The germline gives CDR1 SGHRS, CDR2 YFSETQ. The CDR3 loop reads CASSLGTSGGAEETQYF. DNA of the CDR3: TGCGCCAGCAGCTTGGGGACTAGCGGGGGGGCAGAGGAGACCCAGTACTTC.

In this sample, this clone turned up once. The chain has TRBV5-1 and TRBJ2-7; 7 bases are shared with TRBD1. Germline trimming cut 0 bases from V and 1 base from J; bases unmatched to any gene: 1. Germline V gene sequence: CDR1 SGHRS, CDR2 YFSETQ. The CDR3 sequence is 14 residues long. CDR3 sequence (DNA): TGCGCCAGCAGCTTGGTACAGGGGTCCTACGAGCAGTACTTC. Amino acid sequence: CASSLVQGSYEQYF.